Sequencing of this T cell receptor (beta chain) was carried out in a study of response to subunit inactivated influenza vaccine. A word on this clonotype: The antigen is unknown.

A single record per CDR3 protein comes from TCRdb applying MiXCR to the RT-PCR reads. The profile shows around 850,000 distinct CDR3 sequences, 15% to 20% of them singletons. Points from the study as a whole: It was the authors' suggestion that each seasonal influenza vaccination recruits few new T cells.

Germline lookup yields CDR1 SEHNR and CDR2 FQNEAQ (reference sequence). CDR3 length: 16 amino acids. The V and J ends lost 1 base and 4 bases, in that order; junction bases with no gene match: 6. The chain links TRBV7-9 to TRBJ2-3; TRBD2 matches at 9 bases. This receptor was taken from a man over 45 who received an inactivated influenza vaccine. Sequencing was performed on PBMCs from blood, taken roughly 5 days after vaccination. The CDR3 coding sequence is TGTGCCAGCAGCTTAGTTTCTAGCGGGGCTCCAGATACGCAGTATTTT. Its protein product is CASSLVSSGAPDTQYF.